These T cell receptor beta chains were read from a single sample in a study of Ad26.COV2.S vaccination and SARS-CoV-2 variants. Clones were read by immunoSEQ multiplex PCR, and TCRdb kept only the in-frame ones, dropping some. The sample contains some 350,000 clones, about 91% of which appear only once. The material sequenced was peripheral blood, taken after recovery from COVID-19. Receptor source: a human donor who had recovered from COVID-19. CDR3s include the opening cysteine and the closing phenylalanine or tryptophan. The order of the fields is V gene, D gene, J gene, CDR3 protein, CDR3 DNA. D genes are given only for firm matches.

TRBV5-1	NA	TRBJ2-7	CASSEDRGGSYEQYF	TGCGCCAGCAGCGAAGATCGGGGAGGATCCTACGAGCAGTACTTC
TRBV7-2	NA	TRBJ2-2	CASSLARDTGELFF	TGTGCCAGCAGCTTGGCCAGGGACACCGGGGAGCTGTTTTTT
TRBV7-6	NA	TRBJ1-5	CASSLLRDPHQPQHF	TGTGCCAGCAGCTTACTCCGGGACCCCCATCAGCCCCAGCATTTT
TRBV7-3	NA	TRBJ2-2	CASSLPGAGELFF	TGTGCCAGCAGCTTACCTGGGGCCGGGGAGCTGTTTTTT
TRBV5-1	NA	TRBJ1-6	CATSEGPVGSPLHF	TGCGCCACCTCGGAGGGCCCAGTCGGGTCACCCCTCCACTTT
TRBV7-2	NA	TRBJ1-1	CASSLGETAEAFF	TGTGCCAGCAGCTTAGGAGAGACAGCTGAAGCTTTCTTT
TRBV24-1	NA	TRBJ1-1	CATSDPRQVENTEAFF	TGTGCCACCAGTGATCCCCGACAGGTCGAGAACACTGAAGCTTTCTTT
TRBV6-5	NA	TRBJ1-1	CASTPTRLLNTEAFF	TGTGCCAGCACCCCCACCCGGCTCCTGAACACTGAAGCTTTCTTT
TRBV6-1	TRBD1	TRBJ1-2	CASSEGRGAVEGYTF	TGTGCCAGCAGTGAAGGCAGGGGGGCGGTAGAAGGCTACACCTTC
TRBV2	NA	TRBJ2-3	CASSRQGAGTDTQYF	TGTGCCAGCAGTCGGCAAGGGGCGGGCACAGATACGCAGTATTTT
TRBV10-3	NA	TRBJ1-2	CAISGVTDNYGYTF	TGTGCCATCAGTGGGGTGACCGATAACTATGGCTACACCTTC
TRBV19	NA	TRBJ1-1	CASSVTTTEAFF	TGTGCCAGTAGTGTGACCACCACTGAAGCTTTCTTT
TRBV9	TRBD1	TRBJ1-1	CASSVGGTGGTEAFF	TGTGCCAGCAGCGTAGGGGGGACAGGAGGAACTGAAGCTTTCTTT